The 31 T cell receptor beta chains below come from one sample, sequenced in a study of OX40 agonist ivuxolimab in advanced cancers. The table came from immunoSEQ multiplex PCR; TCRdb's copy has only in-frame clones and leaves some out. The data hold about 59,000 clones, with roughly 90% observed a single time. Here the sequenced sample was CD4+ or CD8+ T cells sorted from blood, taken in a trial of the OX40 agonist ivuxolimab. Receptor source: an adult with an advanced solid tumor such as melanoma, head and neck, liver or kidney cancer.

This clone was seen only a few times. V is TRBV4-2 and J is TRBJ2-2; D is possibly TRBD1 (6 bases). V shed 0 bases and J shed 4 bases, with 18 bases lying between them. Germline V lookup: CDR1 LGHNA, CDR2 YNFKEQ. CDR3 length equals 18 residues. The CDR3 region has the DNA TGTGCCAGCAGCCAAGAGAGTCCCGACAGGAGTATCACCGGGGAGCTGTTTTTT. Its protein is CASSQESPDRSITGELFF.

V gene TRBV4-1 combines with J gene TRBJ2-3; 7 positions match TRBD1. The length of the CDR3 is 19 residues. Trimming cost V 4 bases and J 1 base; bases outside gene matches: 17. The germline V gene encodes CDR1 MGHRA and CDR2 YSYEKL. The CDR3 nucleotides are TGCGCCAGCAGCCTGATGGGTAACAGGGGAGTAGTTGGCACAGATACGCAGTATTTT. Translation gives CASSLMGNRGVVGTDTQYF.

The chain is built from TRBV7-2 and TRBJ2-5; D is possibly TRBD1 (5 bases). Germline-derived CDR1 and CDR2 are SGHTA and FQGNSA. This CDR3 has 19 residues. The V gene lost 5 bases and the J gene lost 1 base, with 26 bases spanning the gap. CDR3 protein: CASSPSVKQGNYLQETQYF. The CDR3 region has the DNA TGTGCCAGCAGCCCATCCGTTAAGCAGGGAAATTACCTCCAAGAGACCCAGTACTTC.

The genes are TRBV9 and TRBJ1-6; the match to TRBD1 covers 8 bases. Germline CDR1 reads SGDLS; CDR2 reads YYNGEE. V lost 3 bases to trimming and J lost 7 bases; unmatched junction nucleotides: 6. This CDR3 has 15 amino acids. The CDR3 nucleotides read TGTGCCAGCAGCGACTCCGGGACAGGAAATTCACCCCTCCACTTT. Amino acid sequence: CASSDSGTGNSPLHF.

The chain carries TRBV9 and TRBJ2-7; 9 positions agree with TRBD2. After removal of 4 bases from V and 5 bases from J, the junction contained 10 bases not matched to a gene. Per the germline V gene, CDR1 is SGDLS and CDR2 is YYNGEE. CDR3 length: 15 residues. DNA for the CDR3: TGTGCCAGCAGCCCTTGGGCGGGGGGGGGCGACGAGCAGTACTTC. Translating gives CASSPWAGGGDEQYF.

Here the CDR3 reads CASSLWGEGIRTDTQYF. The CDR3 nucleotides are TGTGCCAGCAGTTTATGGGGGGAGGGGATACGAACAGATACGCAGTATTTT. This chain joins TRBV28 and TRBJ2-3; 7 bases line up with TRBD2. The CDR3 consists of 17 residues. Germline CDR1 is MDHEN and CDR2 is SYDVKM. J was trimmed by 3 bases and V by 0 bases; bases with no gene match: 9.

This clone showed up just once. J is TRBJ1-1 and V is TRBV19; 7 bases are a match to TRBD1. Germline CDR1 is LNHDA and CDR2 is SQIVND (reference sequence). V lost 3 bases, J lost 0 bases, and 7 bases stayed unmatched. The CDR3 covers 16 residues. The CDR3 sequence is CASSMTGYTLNTEAFF. CDR3 sequence (DNA): TGTGCCAGTAGTATGACAGGGTACACCTTGAACACTGAAGCTTTCTTT.

This rearrangement joins TRBV7-8 to TRBJ2-3; D remains ambiguous. Deletions cut 4 bases from V and 3 bases from J, with 11 bases between. The CDR3 consists of 14 residues. CDR1 and CDR2 from the germline V gene are SGHVS and FQNEAQ. The CDR3 sequence: CASSSRTWTDTQYF. The DNA for the CDR3 is TGTGCCAGCAGCTCACGTACCTGGACAGATACGCAGTATTTT.

The chain uses TRBV11-2 and TRBJ2-5; unclear D gene. V was shortened by 3 bases and J by 3 bases, with 14 bases between the two germline ends. Germline values: CDR1 SGHAT, CDR2 FQNNGV. The CDR3 runs to 15 residues. CDR3 in amino acids: CASSFFWSGKETQYF. CDR3 DNA: TGTGCCAGCAGCTTTTTTTGGTCGGGTAAAGAGACCCAGTACTTC.

This clone was seen once. The V call is TRBV28, the J call TRBJ2-5; D possibly corresponds to TRBD2 (6 bases). V shed 7 bases and J shed 2 bases, with 17 bases lying between them. This CDR3 region has 15 residues. CDR1 is MDHEN and CDR2 is SYDVKM in the germline V gene. CDR3 DNA sequence: TGTGCCAGCACCTTGGAGGGGAGGCAGCAAGAGACCCAGTACTTC. Its protein product is CASTLEGRQQETQYF.

The rearrangement uses TRBV14 and TRBJ2-1, with D possibly matching TRBD2 (6 bases). The CDR3 loop spans 14 amino acids. Germline V gives CDR1 SGHDN, CDR2 FVKESK. The V gene lost 11 bases and the J gene lost 8 bases, with 22 bases spanning the gap. The CDR3 region is CARKVRGIGHEQFF. The CDR3 bases are TGTGCCCGAAAGGTTCGCGGGATTGGCCATGAGCAGTTCTTC. Full variable domain (rest looked up from reference TRBV14 and TRBJ2-1): EAGVTQFPSHSVIEKGQTVTLRCDPISGHDNLYWYRRVMGKEIKFLLHFVKESKQDESGMPNNRFLAERTGGTYSTLKVQPAELEDSGVYFCARKVRGIGHEQFFGPGTRLTVL.

The J gene is TRBJ2-7, the V gene TRBV27, with 11 bases fitting TRBD1. CDR1 and CDR2 (germline): MNHEY, SMNVEV (reference sequence). Unmatched junction bases numbered 1, after V lost 4 bases and J lost 2 bases. The CDR3 contains 14 residues. The CDR3 region is CASSSGQGAYEQYF. The CDR3 region has the DNA TGTGCCAGCAGTTCGGGACAGGGGGCCTACGAGCAGTACTTC.

The chain employs TRBV7-9 and TRBJ1-2; 7 bases are a match to TRBD1. The CDR3 length is 16 residues. The V segment lost 3 bases and the J segment 0 bases; nucleotides outside the gene matches: 7. Germline values: CDR1 SEHNR, CDR2 FQNEAQ (reference sequence). The CDR3 nucleotides are TGTGCCAGCAGCTTGGCGGGACAGCTCACTAACTATGGCTACACCTTC. It specifies CASSLAGQLTNYGYTF.

The chain links TRBV19 to TRBJ2-2, with D unresolved. This CDR3 comprises 15 residues. V was pared by 5 bases and J by 6 bases, with 16 bases between. The germline gives CDR1 LNHDA, CDR2 SQIVND (reference sequence). The CDR3 DNA reads TGTGCCAGTAGTCCCTCCGTAGGTGTGGCCGGGGAGCTGTTTTTT. Translated, it gives CASSPSVGVAGELFF.

The chain links TRBV9 to TRBJ2-5; D may be TRBD1 or TRBD2 (6 bases each). Deletions cut 3 bases from V and 4 bases from J, with 13 bases between. CDR1 is SGDLS, CDR2 YYNGEE, per germline. The length of the CDR3 is 14 residues. Here the CDR3 DNA reads TGTGCCAGCAGCGGAGGGGGGTCCGGAGAGACCCAGTACTTC. Translated: CASSGGGSGETQYF.

The gene calls are TRBV7-6 and TRBJ1-4; D call uncertain. V lost 2 bases and J 3 bases, leaving 10 bases between the germline ends. Looked up from germline, CDR1 is SGHVS and CDR2 is FNYEAQ. This CDR3 contains 15 residues. The CDR3 DNA sequence: TGTGCCAGCAGCTTATCCCGGGGATCTAATGAAAAACTGTTTTTT. Amino acids: CASSLSRGSNEKLFF.

The rearrangement links TRBV9 to TRBJ2-3; TRBD2 matches 9 bases. CDR1 and CDR2 from the germline V gene are SGDLS and YYNGEE. The CDR3 sequence is 17 residues long. V lost 3 bases, J lost 0 bases, and 8 bases stayed unmatched. CDR3 nucleotide sequence: TGTGCCAGCAGCGCGACTAGCGGCTTAACTAGCACAGATACGCAGTATTTT. Residues: CASSATSGLTSTDTQYF.

As DNA, the CDR3 is TGTGCCAGCAGCCCATGGGAAGAAGCTTTCTTT. Residues: CASSPWEEAFF. The chain combines TRBV7-9 with TRBJ1-1; D remains ambiguous. The germline CDR1 and CDR2 sequences are SEHNR and FQNEAQ (reference sequence). The CDR3 runs 11 residues. Between the trimmed V and J ends, which lost 5 bases and 8 bases, there was a span of 9 bases. Together with reference TRBV7-9 and TRBJ1-1, the CDR3 gives the full variable domain: DTGVSQNPRHKITKRGQNVTFRCDPISEHNRLYWYRQTLGQGPEFLTYFQNEAQLEKSRLLSDRFSAERPKGSFSTLEIQRTEQGDSAMYLCASSPWEEAFFGQGTRLTVV.

V usage is TRBV2 and J usage is TRBJ1-1; no reliable D call. The germline CDR1 and CDR2 sequences are SNHLY and FYNNEI. The CDR3 covers 14 residues. Trimming pared 6 bases from V and 2 bases from J, leaving 13 bases between. The CDR3 reads CASSPVDGNTEAFF. CDR3 DNA sequence: TGTGCCAGCAGCCCCGTGGACGGTAACACTGAAGCTTTCTTT.

The gene calls are TRBV5-6 and TRBJ1-2, with a possible D match to TRBD1 (6 bases). Germline CDR1 is SGHDT and CDR2 is YYEEEE. Trimming took off 1 base at V and 8 bases at J, with 12 bases between the two ends. The CDR3 length is 13 residues. CDR3 bases: TGTGCCAGCAGCTTGCCGGGGGCGCGGGGCTACACCTTC. Translating gives CASSLPGARGYTF.

The rearrangement joins TRBV14 to TRBJ1-1, with a weak D call TRBD1 (6 bases). The ends were cut back, 1 base at V and 5 bases at J, with 17 bases in the middle. The CDR3 totals 16 residues. The germline V gene has CDR1 SGHDN and CDR2 FVKESK. This chain's CDR3 is CASSQVSGGLWTEAFF. CDR3 bases: TGTGCCAGCAGCCAAGTCTCGGGGGGGCTGTGGACTGAAGCTTTCTTT.

This chain connects TRBV18 to TRBJ2-7; 8 bases are a match to TRBD2. Per the germline V gene, CDR1 is KGHSH and CDR2 is LQKENI. The V gene end was trimmed by 5 bases and the J gene end by 4 bases; junction bases not matched to a gene: 10. This CDR3 has 15 residues. CDR3 sequence reads: CASSAFSGNPYEQYF. In DNA, the CDR3 is TGTGCCAGCTCAGCTTTTAGCGGGAACCCGTACGAGCAGTACTTC. Full variable domain (outside the CDR3, taken from reference TRBV18 and TRBJ2-7): NAGVMQNPRHLVRRRGQEARLRCSPMKGHSHVYWYRQLPEEGLKFMVYLQKENIIDESGMPKERFSAEFPKEGPSILRIQQVVRGDSAAYFCASSAFSGNPYEQYFGPGTRLTVT.

The genes are TRBV7-2 and TRBJ2-7; maybe TRBD1 (6 bases). CDR1 SGHTA and CDR2 FQGNSA come from the germline V gene. Deletions cut 2 bases from V and 2 bases from J, with 19 bases between. CDR3 length: 17 residues. Here the CDR3 DNA reads TGTGCCAGCAGCTTAATCACAGGGAAAAAGGACCCCTACGAGCAGTACTTC. As protein: CASSLITGKKDPYEQYF.

This rearrangement joins TRBV10-1 to TRBJ1-5, with TRBD1 identical over 9 bases. The germline gives CDR1 WNHNN, CDR2 SYGVQD (reference sequence). This CDR3 is built from 14 residues. J was trimmed by 5 bases and V by 9 bases; bases with no gene match: 8. The CDR3 DNA sequence: TGCGCCAGGACACAGGGGGCGAATTATCAGCCCCAGCATTTT. This translates into CARTQGANYQPQHF.

This clone has a single count. The J gene is TRBJ2-2, the V gene TRBV28; D is perhaps TRBD1 or TRBD2 (5 bases each). CDR1 and CDR2 from the germline V gene are MDHEN and SYDVKM. The CDR3 runs to 15 residues. V was cut by 4 bases and J by 3 bases, with 12 bases left in between. In nucleotides, the CDR3 is TGTGCCAGCAGTTCCCGGGACGGACACACCGGGGAGCTGTTTTTT. Encoded protein: CASSSRDGHTGELFF.

This clone was detected only a few times. The chain uses TRBV5-1 and TRBJ2-3, with 7 bases that match TRBD2. This CDR3 spans 15 amino acids. The V gene end was trimmed by 3 bases and the J gene end by 4 bases; junction bases not matched to a gene: 8. Per the germline V gene, CDR1 is SGHRS and CDR2 is YFSETQ. The CDR3 DNA sequence: TGCGCCAGCAGCTGGACTAGGTCTGTTGCAGATACGCAGTATTTT. This translates into CASSWTRSVADTQYF.

The chain has TRBV15 and TRBJ2-1; TRBD2 matches at 7 bases. Trimming cost V 0 bases and J 2 bases; bases outside gene matches: 4. Germline CDR1 is LNHNV and CDR2 is YYDKDF (reference sequence). This CDR3 is 16 amino acids long. The CDR3 loop reads CATSRERGNPYNEQFF. The DNA for the CDR3 is TGTGCCACCAGCAGAGAGCGGGGGAACCCCTACAATGAGCAGTTCTTC.

This clone was seen a single time. The J gene is TRBJ2-1, the V gene TRBV4-1; no definite D call. Per germline, CDR1 MGHRA and CDR2 YSYEKL. The CDR3 loop spans 15 amino acids. Trimming removed 4 bases at V and 0 bases at J, with 10 bases between. DNA for the CDR3: TGCGCCAGCAGCCCGACATTGAGCTCCTACAATGAGCAGTTCTTC. This encodes CASSPTLSSYNEQFF.

This sequence joins TRBV5-6 and TRBJ2-5; 11 nucleotides line up with TRBD2. The length of the CDR3 is 16 residues. Per the germline V gene, CDR1 is SGHDT and CDR2 is YYEEEE. The V segment lost 1 base and the J segment 5 bases; nucleotides outside the gene matches: 7. The CDR3: CASSLRLAGGGETQYF. In nucleotides, the CDR3 is TGTGCCAGCAGCTTGCGTCTAGCGGGGGGCGGGGAGACCCAGTACTTC.

The chain carries TRBV6-4 and TRBJ2-1, with 7 bases fitting TRBD2. V shed 5 bases, J shed 0 bases, and the junction held 4 bases outside the gene matches. CDR1 MRHNA and CDR2 SNTAGT come from the germline V gene. The CDR3 covers 15 residues. Written as DNA, the CDR3 is TGTGCCAGCAGTAAAAGCGGGAACTCCTACAATGAGCAGTTCTTC. It specifies CASSKSGNSYNEQFF.

The rearrangement joins TRBV29-1 to TRBJ2-1; 8 bases line up with TRBD1. Trimming at V came to 1 base and at J to 7 bases, leaving 15 bases not matched to a gene. The length of the CDR3 is 17 residues. Germline CDR1 and CDR2: SQVTM and ANQGSEA. CDR3 coding DNA: TGCAGCGTTGAAGGTGGAAATTTGGACAGGGATTCTAATGAGCAGTTCTTC. Protein sequence: CSVEGGNLDRDSNEQFF.